The 27 T cell receptor beta chains below all came from one sample that was sequenced in a study of T cell responses to AZD1222 COVID-19 vaccine. Method: immunoSEQ multiplex PCR; TCRdb's copy keeps in-frame clones and lacks some. This table has around 150,000 clones, roughly 94% appearing once. The sequences come from peripheral blood, collected on day 0 of AZD1222 vaccination. The origin of the receptors is an adult in good health.

The rearrangement uses TRBV6-1 and TRBJ1-5; 11 bases line up with TRBD1. The germline CDR1 and CDR2 sequences are MNHNS and SASEGT. J was trimmed by 7 bases and V by 1 base; bases with no gene match: 3. This CDR3 has 15 residues. CDR3 sequence: CASSEGGQGGQPQHF. The CDR3 bases are TGTGCCAGCAGTGAAGGGGGACAGGGGGGACAGCCCCAGCATTTT.

DNA of the CDR3: TGTGCCAGCAGCCGAGACCTGGGAGATACGCAGTATTTT. Translation gives CASSRDLGDTQYF. The chain links TRBV27 to TRBJ2-3; D is ambiguous. Trimming cost V 6 bases and J 5 bases, with 12 bases left between them. The CDR3 spans 13 residues. Germline CDR1 is MNHEY and CDR2 is SMNVEV (reference sequence).

The table lists this clone with a count of one. The V gene is TRBV3-1 (or the pseudogene TRBV3-2), the J gene TRBJ2-5; the D gene is possibly TRBD2 (5 bases). CDR1 and CDR2 from the germline V gene are LGHDT and YNNKEL (reference sequence). This CDR3 has 14 amino acids. Trimming left V 1 base short and J 3 bases short, with 9 bases between. CDR3 sequence (DNA): TGTGCCAGCAGCCAAGGGAGGTACGAAGAGACCCAGTACTTC. This sequence encodes CASSQGRYEETQYF.

This sequence joins TRBV2 and TRBJ1-1; tentative D call: TRBD1 (6 bases). V was cut by 5 bases and J by 2 bases, with 9 bases left in between. This CDR3 contains 13 residues. CDR1 is SNHLY and CDR2 is FYNNEI in the germline V gene. In DNA form, the CDR3 reads TGTGCCAGCAGTCCCAGGGGTAACACTGAAGCTTTCTTT. It is translated as CASSPRGNTEAFF.

The chain links TRBV3-1 (or the pseudogene TRBV3-2) to TRBJ2-5; D is tentatively TRBD1 or TRBD2 (6 bases each). Germline V gives CDR1 LGHDT, CDR2 YNNKEL (reference sequence). Between the trimmed V and J ends, which lost 4 bases and 4 bases, there was a span of 13 bases. The CDR3 is 14 amino acids. This chain's CDR3 is CASSRRGGGETQYF. The CDR3 nucleotides are TGTGCCAGCAGCCGCAGGGGAGGTGGAGAGACCCAGTACTTC.

The chain carries TRBV5-1 and TRBJ2-1; 9 bases map to TRBD2. From germline, CDR1 is SGHRS and CDR2 YFSETQ. The CDR3 has 15 amino acids. V shed 3 bases and J 2 bases; nucleotides not matched to a gene: 3. CDR3 amino acids: CASSSQRGAYNEQFF. The CDR3 bases are TGCGCCAGCAGCTCCCAGCGGGGGGCCTACAATGAGCAGTTCTTC.

This chain uses TRBV7-2 with TRBJ1-1; possibly TRBD1 for D (5 bases). The CDR3 covers 14 residues. CDR1 SGHTA and CDR2 FQGNSA come from the germline V gene. V gave up 6 bases and J gave up 4 bases, with 15 bases separating them. CDR3 DNA sequence: TGTGCCAGCAGTCGCATAACCGGGGCCACTGAAGCTTTCTTT. Residues: CASSRITGATEAFF.

Note on this clone: Other DNA sequences from this sample encode an identical CDR3 as well. The V and J genes are TRBV7-9 and TRBJ2-2; D remains ambiguous. Germline V CDR1 and CDR2: SEHNR, FQNEAQ (reference sequence). The CDR3 runs to 12 residues. The germline V and J ends were trimmed by 3 bases and 4 bases, with 3 bases remaining between them. In DNA, the CDR3 is TGTGCCAGCAGCTTTGGCACCGGGGAGCTGTTTTTT. Amino acid sequence: CASSFGTGELFF.

The V call is TRBV7-2, the J call TRBJ1-1; D possibly corresponds to TRBD1 (5 bases). V dropped 6 bases and J dropped 5 bases, with 13 bases sitting between them. CDR3 length equals 13 residues. CDR1 and CDR2 from the germline V gene are SGHTA and FQGNSA. DNA of the CDR3: TGTGCCAGCAGGATAATTGGGGGGACTGAAGCTTTCTTT. Encoded protein: CASRIIGGTEAFF. The variable domain in full, completed from reference TRBV7-2 and TRBJ1-1, reads GAGVSQSPSNKVTEKGKDVELRCDPISGHTALYWYRQSLGQGLEFLIYFQGNSAPDKSGLPSDRFSAERTGGSVSTLTIQRTQQEDSAVYLCASRIIGGTEAFFGQGTRLTVV.

This chain uses TRBV7-9 with TRBJ2-1; TRBD2 matches 11 bases. From germline, CDR1 is SEHNR and CDR2 FQNEAQ (reference sequence). This CDR3 spans 14 amino acids. J was trimmed by 7 bases and V by 8 bases; bases with no gene match: 7. CDR3 loop: CASQRTSGHNEQFF. The CDR3 bases are TGTGCCAGCCAGCGGACTAGCGGGCATAATGAGCAGTTCTTC.

Only one count was recorded for this clone. The J gene is TRBJ2-7, the V gene TRBV7-9, with no clear D. V was trimmed by 3 bases and J by 3 bases, leaving 15 bases between them. CDR1 SEHNR and CDR2 FQNEAQ come from the germline V gene (reference sequence). The CDR3 loop spans 15 amino acids. The DNA for the CDR3 is TGTGCCAGCAGCTTGGGATTACCATCCATCTACGAGCAGTACGTC. Translating gives CASSLGLPSIYEQYV.

J is TRBJ2-1 and V is TRBV6-5; maybe TRBD1 (7 bases). CDR1 and CDR2 from the germline V gene are MNHEY and SVGAGI. This CDR3 contains 15 residues. Trimming removed 6 bases from V and 5 bases from J, with 17 bases in between. The CDR3 nucleotides are TGTGCCAGCAGCAGGGACAGAACTAGCCACAATGAGCAGTTCTTC. Its protein is CASSRDRTSHNEQFF.

This chain connects TRBV27 to TRBJ1-1; D unresolved. Germline V gives CDR1 MNHEY, CDR2 SMNVEV (reference sequence). V was trimmed by 0 bases and J by 0 bases, leaving 5 bases between them. CDR3 length equals 14 residues. CDR3 sequence (DNA): TGTGCCAGCAGTTTATCTGGGTTGAACACTGAAGCTTTCTTT. The encoded protein is CASSLSGLNTEAFF.

Only one count was recorded for this clone. The rearrangement joins TRBV4-1 to TRBJ1-1, with TRBD1 matching over 9 bases. V dropped 3 bases and J dropped 6; count of bases not matched to a gene: 8. The CDR3 extends over 15 amino acids. Germline CDR1 is MGHRA and CDR2 is YSYEKL. CDR3 amino acids: CASSHRTGERPEAFF. For the CDR3, the DNA is TGCGCCAGCAGCCACCGGACAGGGGAGCGTCCTGAAGCTTTCTTT.

The chain links TRBV27 to TRBJ2-2; D unclear. This CDR3 is 15 amino acids long. Looked up from germline, CDR1 is MNHEY and CDR2 is SMNVEV (reference sequence). Trimming took 3 bases from V and 7 from J, leaving 15 bases between them. The DNA of the CDR3 is TGTGCCAGCAGTTTGAGGCAGGCTGTCATCGGGGAGCTGTTTTTT. Translation gives CASSLRQAVIGELFF.

This chain links TRBV7-8 with TRBJ1-4; maybe TRBD1 (5 bases). Trimming left V 2 bases short and J 4 bases short, with 14 bases between. Per germline, CDR1 SGHVS and CDR2 FQNEAQ. The CDR3 spans 16 residues. The CDR3 reads CASSLYTPGSNEKLFF. CDR3 coding DNA: TGTGCCAGCAGCTTATATACCCCAGGGAGTAATGAAAAACTGTTTTTT.

V is TRBV7-8 and J is TRBJ2-1, with TRBD1 matching 7 bases. The CDR3 is 13 amino acids. V gave up 6 bases and J gave up 10 bases; unmatched junction bases: 9. CDR1 is SGHVS and CDR2 is FQNEAQ in the germline V gene. The DNA of the CDR3 is TGTGCCAGCAGATCTAACAGGGGAGTGGAGCAGTTCTTC. Protein: CASRSNRGVEQFF.

This chain connects TRBV12-5 to TRBJ2-3; 8 nucleotides line up with TRBD1. Germline loops: CDR1 LGHNT, CDR2 FRNRAP. This CDR3 is built from 16 residues. J was trimmed by 0 bases and V by 2 bases; bases with no gene match: 4. CDR3 sequence (DNA): TGTGCTAGTGGTTTGACCCGGGACAGGAGCACAGATACGCAGTATTTT. Translation: CASGLTRDRSTDTQYF.

This clone has a single count. J is TRBJ2-1 and V is TRBV6-5; D not certain. V was cut by 6 bases and J by 2 bases, with 11 bases left in between. The germline V gene has CDR1 MNHEY and CDR2 SVGAGI. The CDR3 covers 14 residues. CDR3 loop: CASSMSLTYNEQFF. Here the CDR3 DNA reads TGTGCCAGCAGCATGTCCTTGACCTACAATGAGCAGTTCTTC.

The chain has TRBV20-1 and TRBJ2-7; 7 bases agree with TRBD2. Looked up from germline, CDR1 is DFQATT and CDR2 is SNEGSKA (reference sequence). V shed 3 bases, J shed 3 bases, and the junction held 11 bases outside the gene matches. The CDR3 is 15 residues long. This CDR3 reads CSASAGTTRGYEQYV. CDR3 bases: TGCAGTGCTAGTGCTGGGACTACTCGGGGCTACGAGCAGTACGTC.

This chain uses TRBV7-2 with TRBJ2-6, with D possibly TRBD1 on 6 matching bases. The CDR3 runs to 18 residues. Trimming took 4 bases from V and 0 from J, leaving 16 bases between them. CDR1 and CDR2 from the germline V gene are SGHTA and FQGNSA. CDR3 DNA: TGTGCCAGCAGCTCACCAGGACAGAGTCTCTCTGGGGCCAACGTCCTGACTTTC. Translating it yields CASSSPGQSLSGANVLTF.

V and J are TRBV19 and TRBJ2-3, with D possibly TRBD1 on 7 matching bases. Germline assignment: CDR1 LNHDA and CDR2 SQIVND (reference sequence). The CDR3 extends over 14 amino acids. V was shortened by 4 bases and J by 7 bases, with 15 bases between the two germline ends. DNA for the CDR3: TGTGCCAGTAGTAGGGCAGGGGGGCGGAATACGCAGTATTTT. The encoded protein is CASSRAGGRNTQYF.

This clone was counted only a few times. This chain uses TRBV15 with TRBJ2-3; 11 nucleotides match TRBD2. This CDR3 is built from 15 residues. V lost 1 base and J lost 4; bases outside the gene matches: 1. Germline CDR1 and CDR2: LNHNV and YYDKDF (reference sequence). This chain's CDR3 is CATSRVAGGPDTQYF. CDR3 DNA sequence: TGTGCCACCAGCAGAGTAGCGGGAGGGCCAGATACGCAGTATTTT.

The chain has TRBV10-2 and TRBJ2-1; 7 bases line up with TRBD2. The V gene end was trimmed by 6 bases and the J gene end by 2 bases; junction bases not matched to a gene: 4. The CDR3 runs 14 residues. The germline CDR1 and CDR2 sequences are WSHSY and SAAADI. The CDR3, as DNA: TGCGCCAGCAGGGGGGGAGGGGCCTACAATGAGCAGTTCTTC. It specifies CASRGGGAYNEQFF.

In this sample, this clone turned up once. V and J are TRBV4-3 and TRBJ2-2; unclear D gene. Germline CDR1 is LGHNA and CDR2 is YSLEER. Between the trimmed V and J ends, which lost 1 base and 7 bases, there was a span of 16 bases. CDR3 length: 16 amino acids. CDR3 amino acids: CASSQVAASLGGELFF. CDR3 coding DNA: TGCGCCAGCAGCCAAGTGGCGGCTAGTCTTGGCGGGGAGCTGTTTTTT.

The V call is TRBV4-3, the J call TRBJ2-1, with D maybe TRBD2 (5 bases). Germline V gene sequence: CDR1 LGHNA, CDR2 YSLEER. Deletions cut 0 bases from V and 0 bases from J, with 6 bases between. This CDR3 spans 15 amino acids. The CDR3 bases are TGCGCCAGCAGCCAAGAAGAGGGCTCCTACAATGAGCAGTTCTTC. It is translated as CASSQEEGSYNEQFF.

V is TRBV7-2 and J is TRBJ1-5; no firm D call. Germline V gives CDR1 SGHTA, CDR2 FQGNSA. The ends were cut back, 5 bases at V and 0 bases at J, with 5 bases in the middle. This CDR3 has 13 amino acids. The CDR3 nucleotides are TGTGCCAGCAGCCCAAGTAGCAATCAGCCCCAGCATTTT. Translating it yields CASSPSSNQPQHF.